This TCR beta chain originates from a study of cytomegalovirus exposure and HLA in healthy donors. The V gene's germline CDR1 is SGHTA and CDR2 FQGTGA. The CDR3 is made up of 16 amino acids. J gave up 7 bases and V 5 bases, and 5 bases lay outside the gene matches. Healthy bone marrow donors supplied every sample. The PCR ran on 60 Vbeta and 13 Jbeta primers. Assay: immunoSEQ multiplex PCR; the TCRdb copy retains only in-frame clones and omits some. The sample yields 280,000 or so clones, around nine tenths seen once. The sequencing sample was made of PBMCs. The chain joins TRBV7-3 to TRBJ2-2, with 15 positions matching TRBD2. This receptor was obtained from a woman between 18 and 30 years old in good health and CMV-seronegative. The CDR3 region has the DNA TGTGCCAGCAGCCATCCGGGACTAGCGGGGGGCGGGGAGCTGTTTTTT. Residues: CASSHPGLAGGGELFF.